In its sample, the clone carrying this TCR beta chain was seen many times. As yet, its antigen is unknown. The data were taken from a study of T cell repertoires in cytomegalovirus infection. Study-level information: CMV infection and matching HLA type were both indicated by public TCR beta signatures. Findings of the study overall: Cumulative frequency of public TCR beta families picked out carriers of CMV plus the relevant HLA. HLA-C-restricted TCR beta clonotypes specific for CMV led the ex vivo response.

The ends lost 5 bases at V and 7 bases at J; junction bases unmatched: 6. CDR1 SGHVS and CDR2 FQNEAQ come from the germline V gene. This CDR3 spans 14 amino acids. Using its own MiXCR run on the reads, TCRdb lists one record per CDR3 protein. The table lists about 260,000 distinct CDR3 sequences, roughly an eighth of them singletons. The TCR originated in a human donor in good health (CMV status not recorded). Some clones in this sample may be carry-over from other donors' samples. Sequencing was performed on PBMCs. This sequence joins TRBV7-8 and TRBJ1-4; 8 nucleotides align to TRBD1. The CDR3 sequence is CASSPRTGLEKLFF. CDR3 sequence (DNA): TGTGCCAGCAGCCCCAGGACAGGGCTTGAAAAACTGTTTTTT.